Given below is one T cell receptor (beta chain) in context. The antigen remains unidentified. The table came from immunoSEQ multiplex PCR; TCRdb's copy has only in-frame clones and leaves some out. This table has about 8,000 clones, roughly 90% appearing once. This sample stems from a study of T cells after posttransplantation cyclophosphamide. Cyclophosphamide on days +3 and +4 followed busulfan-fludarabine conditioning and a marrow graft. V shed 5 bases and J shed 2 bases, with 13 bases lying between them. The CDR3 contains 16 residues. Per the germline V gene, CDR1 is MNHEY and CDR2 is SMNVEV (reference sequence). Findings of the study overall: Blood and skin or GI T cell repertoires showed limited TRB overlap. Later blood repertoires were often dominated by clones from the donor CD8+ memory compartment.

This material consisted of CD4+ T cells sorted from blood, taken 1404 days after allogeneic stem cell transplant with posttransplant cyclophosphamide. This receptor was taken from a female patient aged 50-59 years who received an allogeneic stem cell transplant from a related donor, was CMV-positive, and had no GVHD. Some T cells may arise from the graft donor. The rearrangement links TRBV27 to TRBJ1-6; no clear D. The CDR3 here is CASSLTLTAYNSPLHF. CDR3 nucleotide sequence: TGTGCCAGCAGTCTAACCTTAACAGCCTATAATTCACCCCTCCACTTT.